The next 30 T cell receptor beta chains were all read from a single sample in a study of OX40 agonist ivuxolimab in advanced cancers. The protocol was immunoSEQ multiplex PCR, while the TCRdb copy is restricted to in-frame clones and leaves out a portion. The sample consists of approximately 44,000 clones, around 80% of them appearing once. Sequences were derived from CD4+ or CD8+ T cells sorted from blood, sampled in a trial of the OX40 agonist ivuxolimab. The source is an adult with an advanced solid tumor such as melanoma, head and neck, liver or kidney cancer.

The rearrangement uses TRBV10-3 and TRBJ1-2; TRBD1 might be the D (5 bases). Germline V gene sequence: CDR1 ENHRY, CDR2 SYGVKD. The CDR3 covers 13 residues. V lost 10 bases and J lost 5, with 17 bases in between. The DNA of the CDR3 is TGTGCCACCACAATGGGGGGGGATTATGGCTACACCTTC. Its protein product is CATTMGGDYGYTF.

This sequence joins TRBV2 and TRBJ2-7, with 8 bases fitting TRBD2. The germline V gene has CDR1 SNHLY and CDR2 FYNNEI. V lost 6 bases, J lost 3 bases, and 4 bases stayed unmatched. The CDR3 loop spans 13 amino acids. CDR3 nucleotides: TGTGCCAGCAGCTTTGCGGGAGGCTACGAGCAGTACTTC. Its protein product is CASSFAGGYEQYF.

CDR3 protein: CASRSLAVSSYEQYF. As DNA, the CDR3 is TGTGCCAGCAGGTCACTAGCGGTGAGCTCCTACGAGCAGTACTTC. The chain employs TRBV6-5 and TRBJ2-7, with TRBD2 matching 8 bases. The J segment lost 0 bases and the V segment lost 6 bases, leaving 7 bases of the junction unmatched. The CDR3 covers 15 residues. Looked up from germline, CDR1 is MNHEY and CDR2 is SVGAGI.

As regards this clone: The junction differs from germline at one of its ends, possibly a read error. J is TRBJ2-1 and V is TRBV7-7, with 10 bases that match TRBD1. CDR3 length equals 15 residues. Germline lookup yields CDR1 SSHAT and CDR2 FNYEAQ (reference sequence). The CDR3 is CASSLGQGSYNEQFF. The CDR3 nucleotides are TGTGCTAGCAGCTTGGGACAGGGGTCCTACAATGAGCAGTTCTTC. The whole variable domain, filled in from reference TRBV7-7 and TRBJ2-1, reads GAGVSQSPRYKVTKRGQDVTLRCDPISSHATLYWYQQALGQGPEFLTYFNYEAQPDKSGLPSDRFSAERPEGSISTLTIQRTEQRDSAMYRCASSLGQGSYNEQFFGPGTRLTVL.

Here the CDR3 reads CASSRGQGNTGELFF. As DNA, the CDR3 is TGCGCCAGCAGCCGAGGTCAGGGGAACACCGGGGAGCTGTTTTTT. V is TRBV4-1 and J is TRBJ2-2; tentative D call: TRBD1 (5 bases). The CDR3 spans 15 residues. The V gene's germline CDR1 is MGHRA and CDR2 YSYEKL. V was trimmed by 4 bases and J by 1 base, leaving 10 bases between them.

This chain joins TRBV28 and TRBJ1-2, with 9 bases identical to TRBD1. Germline CDR1 reads MDHEN; CDR2 reads SYDVKM. The CDR3 sequence is 14 residues long. Trimming cost V 3 bases and J 5 bases; bases outside gene matches: 4. The CDR3, as DNA: TGTGCCAGCAGTTTGGGGACAGGGTTGTATGGCTACACCTTC. Protein: CASSLGTGLYGYTF.

This clone is medium-sized within its sample. J is TRBJ2-7 and V is TRBV6-5; TRBD1 agrees at 9 bases. CDR3 size: 13 residues. The germline gives CDR1 MNHEY, CDR2 SVGAGI. With V trimmed by 10 bases and J by 2 bases, 6 bases remained unmatched. CDR3 sequence (DNA): TGTGCCACCTGGGACAGGGCAACCTACGAGCAGTACTTC. Protein product: CATWDRATYEQYF.

The rearrangement uses TRBV7-9 and TRBJ2-1; no firm D call. Trimming removed 2 bases from V and 2 bases from J, with 10 bases in between. Germline assignment: CDR1 SEHNR and CDR2 FQNEAQ (reference sequence). The CDR3 consists of 15 residues. The CDR3 loop is CASSLIRDTYNEQFF. The CDR3 coding sequence is TGTGCCAGCAGCTTAATTCGTGACACCTACAATGAGCAGTTCTTC.

This chain uses TRBV5-1 with TRBJ1-1; D is undetermined. V dropped 4 bases and J dropped 0 bases, with 7 bases sitting between them. CDR3 size: 13 residues. Germline CDR1 is SGHRS and CDR2 is YFSETQ. The DNA of the CDR3 is TGCGCCAGCAGCGACGTGGTGAACACTGAAGCTTTCTTT. It is translated as CASSDVVNTEAFF. The variable domain in full, with the rest retrieved from reference TRBV5-1 and TRBJ1-1, is KAGVTQTPRYLIKTRGQQVTLSCSPISGHRSVSWYQQTPGQGLQFLFEYFSETQRNKGNFPGRFSGRQFSNSRSEMNVSTLELGDSALYLCASSDVVNTEAFFGQGTRLTVV.

In this sample, this clone turned up a few times. The genes are TRBV7-9 and TRBJ2-7, with D possibly being TRBD1 or TRBD2 (6 bases each). Trimming stripped 0 bases from V and 5 bases from J, with 17 bases between. Germline CDR1 reads SEHNR; CDR2 reads FQNEAQ (reference sequence). The CDR3 consists of 16 residues. The CDR3 DNA follows: TGTGCCAGCAGCTTAGCGCGAGGGGGGAACCGTCACGAGCAGTACTTC. Its translation is CASSLARGGNRHEQYF.

V usage is TRBV28 and J usage is TRBJ2-7; 10 nucleotides agree with TRBD2. V lost 5 bases, J lost 2 bases, and 9 bases stayed unmatched. Germline-derived CDR1 and CDR2 are MDHEN and SYDVKM. The CDR3 consists of 16 residues. The CDR3 protein is CASSASGSAITYEQYF. Here the CDR3 DNA reads TGTGCCAGCAGTGCTAGCGGGAGTGCAATTACCTACGAGCAGTACTTC.

This chain uses TRBV5-1 with TRBJ2-6, with D perhaps TRBD1 (6 bases). V was trimmed by 1 base and J by 0 bases, leaving 11 bases between them. Per germline, CDR1 SGHRS and CDR2 YFSETQ. CDR3 length: 17 residues. The CDR3 loop is CASSLTTGNSGANVLTF. CDR3 in DNA: TGCGCCAGCAGCTTGACCACAGGGAACTCTGGGGCCAACGTCCTGACTTTC.

This chain joins TRBV6-5 and TRBJ1-2; D uncertain. The CDR3 contains 11 residues. V gave up 4 bases and J gave up 8 bases, with 8 bases separating them. Germline values: CDR1 MNHEY, CDR2 SVGAGI. The CDR3: CASSSGGGYTF. The CDR3 DNA follows: TGTGCCAGCAGTTCGGGAGGCGGCTACACCTTC.

The table lists this clone with a few counts. This chain links TRBV4-1 with TRBJ2-1, with 9 bases fitting TRBD2. Losses at the gene ends were 1 base for V and 10 bases for J; bases not matched to a gene: 11. This CDR3 is built from 16 residues. The germline gives CDR1 MGHRA, CDR2 YSYEKL. In DNA form, the CDR3 reads TGCGCCAGCAGCCAAGTCCGCGCGGGAGGGCCGGGGGAGCAGTTCTTC. Residues: CASSQVRAGGPGEQFF.

The CDR3 protein is CASSLTLNTEAFF. Written as DNA, the CDR3 is TGTGCCAGCAGTCTTACCCTAAACACTGAAGCTTTCTTT. The chain is built from TRBV7-2 and TRBJ1-1; D is ambiguous. This CDR3 spans 13 amino acids. The V and J ends lost 6 bases and 2 bases respectively, with 10 bases between them. Germline assignment: CDR1 SGHTA and CDR2 FQGNSA.

This chain joins TRBV10-3 and TRBJ2-1, with a possible D match to TRBD1 (6 bases). The germline V gene has CDR1 ENHRY and CDR2 SYGVKD. The CDR3 runs 12 residues. V lost 3 bases, J lost 10 bases, and 10 bases lay in between. The CDR3 loop is CAISDTGQEQFF. In DNA form, the CDR3 reads TGTGCCATCAGTGATACAGGGCAAGAGCAGTTCTTC.

The rearrangement links TRBV9 to TRBJ1-3; TRBD1 might be the D (5 bases). Germline-derived CDR1 and CDR2 are SGDLS and YYNGEE. The V end lost 0 bases, the J end lost 0 bases, and 10 bases lay between the germline ends. CDR3 length equals 16 residues. CDR3 coding DNA: TGTGCCAGCAGCGTAGCTATGGGGGGCTCTGGAAACACCATATATTTT. Encoded protein: CASSVAMGGSGNTIYF. Looking up the rest from reference TRBV9 and TRBJ1-3 gives the full variable domain: DSGVTQTPKHLITATGQRVTLRCSPRSGDLSVYWYQQSLDQGLQFLIQYYNGEERAKGNILERFSAQQFPDLHSELNLSSLELGDSALYFCASSVAMGGSGNTIYFGEGSWLTVV.

This clone came up once. V usage is TRBV15 and J usage is TRBJ1-3; 7 nucleotides line up with TRBD1. This CDR3 comprises 15 residues. After removal of 0 bases from V and 7 bases from J, the junction contained 6 bases not matched to a gene. CDR1 LNHNV and CDR2 YYDKDF come from the germline V gene (reference sequence). The CDR3 DNA reads as TGTGCCACCAGCAGAGAAAGGGGGCCAACCAACACCATATATTTT. Its translation is CATSRERGPTNTIYF.

The chain recombines TRBV19 with TRBJ2-7, with TRBD1 identical over 7 bases. CDR1 is LNHDA and CDR2 is SQIVND in the germline V gene (reference sequence). The CDR3 totals 16 residues. V lost 4 bases to trimming and J lost 1 base; unmatched junction nucleotides: 10. The CDR3, as DNA: TGTGCCAGTAGTACATCAGGGGGAATGGGGTCCTACGAGCAGTACTTC. This gives the protein CASSTSGGMGSYEQYF.

V usage is TRBV19 and J usage is TRBJ2-7; perhaps TRBD1 as D (6 bases). The CDR3 totals 14 residues. V shed 5 bases and J shed 3 bases, with 14 bases lying between them. From germline, CDR1 is LNHDA and CDR2 SQIVND (reference sequence). In nucleotides, the CDR3 is TGTGCCAGTAGTCTCACAGGGCTAAGCTACGAGCAGTACTTC. This encodes CASSLTGLSYEQYF. Full variable domain (outside the CDR3, taken from reference TRBV19 and TRBJ2-7): DGGITQSPKYLFRKEGQNVTLSCEQNLNHDAMYWYRQDPGQGLRLIYYSQIVNDFQKGDIAEGYSVSREKKESFPLTVTSAQKNPTAFYLCASSLTGLSYEQYFGPGTRLTVT.

The rearrangement links TRBV5-1 to TRBJ2-3; unclear D gene. Germline CDR1 is SGHRS and CDR2 is YFSETQ. Trimming cost V 2 bases and J 7 bases, with 17 bases left between them. This CDR3 region has 15 residues. The CDR3 coding sequence is TGCGCCAGCAGCTTAGGGCAGACCCAAGGGTATACGCAGTATTTT. This sequence encodes CASSLGQTQGYTQYF.

This clone was detected a few times. The chain is built from TRBV5-1 and TRBJ1-1; D is possibly TRBD1 (6 bases). Germline V gene sequence: CDR1 SGHRS, CDR2 YFSETQ. The length of the CDR3 is 15 residues. Trimming removed 2 bases from V and 0 bases from J, with 11 bases in between. The CDR3 protein is CASSFVGGVNTEAFF. For the CDR3, the DNA is TGCGCCAGCAGCTTCGTAGGGGGGGTGAACACTGAAGCTTTCTTT.

The chain carries TRBV5-6 and TRBJ2-5; D is uncertain. Per the germline V gene, CDR1 is SGHDT and CDR2 is YYEEEE. The CDR3 is 14 residues long. Trimming pared 2 bases from V and 2 bases from J, leaving 10 bases between. This CDR3 reads CASSFLVDQETQYF. DNA of the CDR3: TGTGCCAGCAGCTTCCTAGTGGATCAAGAGACCCAGTACTTC.

The chain couples TRBV29-1 to TRBJ2-1; 16 nucleotides agree with TRBD2. The CDR3 consists of 19 residues. Germline V CDR1 and CDR2: SQVTM, ANQGSEA. The junction had 11 bases not matched to a gene; V was cut back by 6 bases and J by 0 bases. CDR3 in DNA: TGCAGCGTCCCGGGCTCGGGACTAGCGGGAGGGAACTCCTACAATGAGCAGTTCTTC. Translation: CSVPGSGLAGGNSYNEQFF.

In its sample, this clone was seen a few times. The chain recombines TRBV6-4 with TRBJ1-5; D might be TRBD1 (5 bases). Germline V lookup: CDR1 MRHNA, CDR2 SNTAGT. The CDR3 spans 17 residues. The V and J ends lost 8 bases and 1 base respectively, with 21 bases between them. CDR3 sequence (DNA): TGTGCCAGCGGGGGAAGCCTACGACGGAGGAGCAATCAGCCCCAGCATTTT. The encoded protein is CASGGSLRRRSNQPQHF.

The rearrangement joins TRBV7-2 to TRBJ2-6; unclear D gene. Looked up from germline, CDR1 is SGHTA and CDR2 is FQGNSA. Trimming pared 5 bases from V and 0 bases from J, leaving 5 bases between. The CDR3 consists of 14 residues. Here the CDR3 DNA reads TGTGCCAGCAGCCCCTCCTCTGGGGCCAACGTCCTGACTTTC. Translation gives CASSPSSGANVLTF.

This clone rates as medium-sized. The V and J genes are TRBV7-8 and TRBJ1-1; D call uncertain. V lost 4 bases to trimming and J lost 7 bases, with 19 bases between them. The CDR3 sequence is 15 residues long. The germline V gene has CDR1 SGHVS and CDR2 FQNEAQ. DNA for the CDR3: TGTGCCAGCAGCTCCGTGGGAAGGGAGAGTGGTGAAGCTTTCTTT. Translation: CASSSVGRESGEAFF.

This rearrangement joins TRBV6-5 to TRBJ1-5; possibly TRBD1 for D (5 bases). The CDR3 has 15 amino acids. CDR1 and CDR2 (germline): MNHEY, SVGAGI. The ends were cut back, 6 bases at V and 4 bases at J, with 16 bases in the middle. CDR3 sequence reads: CASRTGGFGNQPQHF. The CDR3 DNA is TGTGCCAGCAGAACTGGGGGGTTCGGGAATCAGCCCCAGCATTTT.

The CDR3 coding sequence is TGTGCCAGCAGCCTGGACAGGGAAGATACGCAGTATTTT. Residues: CASSLDREDTQYF. This chain connects TRBV2 to TRBJ2-3; the match to TRBD1 covers 8 bases. CDR3 length: 13 residues. J gave up 5 bases and V 6 bases, and 4 bases lay outside the gene matches. Germline values: CDR1 SNHLY, CDR2 FYNNEI.

This chain joins TRBV6-4 and TRBJ2-3; 7 bases agree with TRBD1. Germline V gene data show CDR1 as MRHNA and CDR2 as SNTAGT. The CDR3 is made up of 13 amino acids. V shed 8 bases and J 5 bases; nucleotides not matched to a gene: 7. CDR3 in DNA: TGTGCCAGCTCTAAGGGGGCCTTAGATACGCAGTATTTT. Translation gives CASSKGALDTQYF.